A selection of T cell receptor beta chains follows, all from one sample in a study of control samples from healthy donors and cancer patients. Method: immunoSEQ multiplex PCR; TCRdb's copy keeps in-frame clones and lacks some. Here the sample spans around 180,000 clones, about nine tenths being singletons. The sample comprised blood. The receptors derive from a woman aged 40 to 49 in good health. Each CDR3 is given with its conserved first and last residue. The order of the fields is clone size, CDR3 length, V gene, D gene, J gene, CDR3 DNA, CDR3 protein. D genes are given only for firm matches. Only part of the rows carry a size: once, few, many, or a class if the clone is expanded.

>NA|11|TRBV11-2|NA|TRBJ2-7
TGTGCCAGCAGCCTCAACTACGAGCAGTACTTC
CASSLNYEQYF
>NA|12|TRBV6-5|NA|TRBJ1-1
TGTGGGGTCGTGGCTAGTCCCACTGAAGCTTTCTTT
CGVVASPTEAFF
>NA|14|TRBV7-9|NA|TRBJ2-7
TGTGCCAGCAGCTTAGAATCGGGCTACTACGAGCAGTACTTC
CASSLESGYYEQYF
>NA|16|TRBV6-5|TRBD2|TRBJ2-1
TGTGCCAGCAGTTACCCTAGCGGGGGGACCCACAATGAGCAGTTCTTC
CASSYPSGGTHNEQFF
>few|15|TRBV5-1|NA|TRBJ1-1
TGCGCCAGCAGCGGGGGAGAAACCAGGAACACTGAAGCTTTCTTT
CASSGGETRNTEAFF
>NA|14|TRBV7-9|TRBD1|TRBJ1-1
TGTGCCAGCAGCGGACGGGACAGCAACACTGAAGCTTTCTTT
CASSGRDSNTEAFF
>NA|13|TRBV9|NA|TRBJ1-2
TGTGCCAGCAGCGTAGCGGGATTTTATGGCTACACCTTC
CASSVAGFYGYTF
>NA|17|TRBV5-5|NA|TRBJ2-3
TGTGCCAGCAGCTTGGGCCTTACTGGTACCCTCCCAGATACGCAGTATTTT
CASSLGLTGTLPDTQYF
>NA|15|TRBV6-6|NA|TRBJ1-4
TGTGCCAGCAGTTACTTGACCACCGCGGGGGAAAAACTGTTTTTT
CASSYLTTAGEKLFF
>once|12|TRBV3-1/TRBV3-2|NA|TRBJ2-7
TGTGCCAGCAGCCAAGACTCCTACGAGCAGTACTTC
CASSQDSYEQYF
>NA|13|TRBV10-1|NA|TRBJ2-1
TGCGCCAGCAGTGACGGGGTTTACAATGAGCAGTTCTTC
CASSDGVYNEQFF
>NA|15|TRBV9|NA|TRBJ1-5
TGTGCCAGCAGCGCCGGAGAGATGCGCAATCAGCCCCAGCATTTT
CASSAGEMRNQPQHF
>NA|14|TRBV28|NA|TRBJ1-4
TGTGCCAGCGGAATGACTCCCGGGAGAGAAAAACTGTTTTTT
CASGMTPGREKLFF
>NA|11|TRBV13|NA|TRBJ1-4
TGTGCCAGCAGCTTAGCTGGAAAACTGTTTTTT
CASSLAGKLFF
>NA|14|TRBV5-1|NA|TRBJ2-5
TGCGCCAGCAGCTTAGGAGGGGGCGAAGAGACCCAGTACTTC
CASSLGGGEETQYF
>few|14|TRBV6-6|NA|TRBJ1-5
TGTGCCAGCAGTTTCGGGACACCAAATCAGCCCCAGCATTTT
CASSFGTPNQPQHF
>NA|13|TRBV5-1|NA|TRBJ1-3
TGCGCCAGCAGCTCGGAGGGCGGAAACACCATATATTTT
CASSSEGGNTIYF